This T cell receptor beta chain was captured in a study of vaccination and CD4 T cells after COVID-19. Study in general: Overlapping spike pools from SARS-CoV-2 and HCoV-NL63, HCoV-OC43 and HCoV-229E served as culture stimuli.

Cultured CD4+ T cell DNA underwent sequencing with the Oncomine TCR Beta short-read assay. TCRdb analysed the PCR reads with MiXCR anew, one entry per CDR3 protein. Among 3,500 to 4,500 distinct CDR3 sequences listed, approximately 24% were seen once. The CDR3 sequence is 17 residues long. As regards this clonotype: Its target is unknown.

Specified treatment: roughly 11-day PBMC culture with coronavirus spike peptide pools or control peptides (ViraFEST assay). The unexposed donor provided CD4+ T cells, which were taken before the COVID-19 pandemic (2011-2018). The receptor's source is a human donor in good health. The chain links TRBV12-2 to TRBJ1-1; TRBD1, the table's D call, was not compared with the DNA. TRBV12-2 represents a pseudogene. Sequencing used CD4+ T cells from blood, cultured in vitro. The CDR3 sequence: CASRLPPTGSRNTEAFF. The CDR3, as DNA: TGTGCAAGTCGCTTGCCGCCGACAGGGTCAAGGAACACTGAAGCTTTCTTT.